This TCR beta chain was sequenced during a study of blood T cells in healthy people across ages. In its sample, this clonotype was seen a few times. Combining a sample-barcoded 5' primer with a J-beta primer mix, a second PCR ran for roughly 7 to 12 cycles. A 12-random-nucleotide template-switch adaptor tagged each cDNA molecule. One entry per CDR3 protein results from TCRdb running MiXCR on the 5' RACE reads. This sample carries 980,000 or so distinct CDR3 sequences, roughly 48% of them seen once, and the ten largest clones take about an eighth. Germline CDR1 reads LGHNA; CDR2 reads YSLEER. This CDR3 comprises 16 residues. Unmatched junction bases numbered 1, after V lost 1 base and J lost 0 bases.

This receptor was identified in a young man in good health. Sequencing input: blood. The chain has TRBV4-3 and TRBJ1-4; 8 nucleotides match TRBD1. CDR3 amino acids: CASSQGGQATNEKLFF. Written as DNA, the CDR3 is TGCGCCAGCAGCCAAGGGGGACAGGCAACTAATGAAAAACTGTTTTTT.